This T cell receptor beta chain derives from a study of T cells in Graves' hyperthyroidism and ophthalmopathy. A word on this clonotype: Its matching antigen is unknown.

Study-wide results and limits: Ophthalmopathy was separated from stable hyperthyroidism by a 13 V-J model.

From RNA transcripts, TCR beta CDR3 regions were amplified. During a first-round RT-PCR of the TCR CDR3, the HTBI primer set was used. MiXCR was run by TCRdb on the multiplex PCR reads, yielding one entry per CDR3 protein. The sample carries more than 650,000 distinct CDR3 sequences, about 15% recorded once. PBMCs came from more than 9.5 ml fresh peripheral blood. The sample was blood. The source of this sequence is a woman in her late teens or twenties with Graves' hyperthyroidism.

CDR3 in amino acids: CASSYTGRTEAFF. Written as DNA, the CDR3 is TGTGCCAGCAGTTATACGGGGAGGACTGAAGCTTTCTTT. The gene calls are TRBV27 and TRBJ1-1; D unresolved. Trimming took 4 bases from V and 5 from J, leaving 11 bases between them. In germline, CDR1 is MNHEY, CDR2 SMNVEV (reference sequence). The CDR3 length is 13 residues.